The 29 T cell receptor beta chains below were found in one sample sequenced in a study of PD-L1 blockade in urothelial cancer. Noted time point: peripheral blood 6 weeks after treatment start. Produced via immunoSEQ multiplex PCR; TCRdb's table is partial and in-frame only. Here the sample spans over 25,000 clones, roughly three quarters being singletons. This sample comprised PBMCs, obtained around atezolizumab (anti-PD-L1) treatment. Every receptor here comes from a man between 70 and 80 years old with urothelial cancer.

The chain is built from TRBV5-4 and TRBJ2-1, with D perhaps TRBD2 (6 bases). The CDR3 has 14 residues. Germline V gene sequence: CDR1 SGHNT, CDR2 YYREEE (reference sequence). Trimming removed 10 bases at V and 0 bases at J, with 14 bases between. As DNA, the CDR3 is TGTGCCCTTGGGACTGCGAGCTCCTACAATGAGCAGTTCTTC. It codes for CALGTASSYNEQFF.

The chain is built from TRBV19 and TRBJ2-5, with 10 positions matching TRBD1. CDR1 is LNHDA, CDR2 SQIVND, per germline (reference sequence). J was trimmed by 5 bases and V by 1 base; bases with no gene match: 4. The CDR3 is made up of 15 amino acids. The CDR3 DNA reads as TGTGCCAGTAGTATAGGGGGGACAGGGGTTGAGACCCAGTACTTC. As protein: CASSIGGTGVETQYF. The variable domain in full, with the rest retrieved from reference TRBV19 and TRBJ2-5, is DGGITQSPKYLFRKEGQNVTLSCEQNLNHDAMYWYRQDPGQGLRLIYYSQIVNDFQKGDIAEGYSVSREKKESFPLTVTSAQKNPTAFYLCASSIGGTGVETQYFGPGTRLLVL.

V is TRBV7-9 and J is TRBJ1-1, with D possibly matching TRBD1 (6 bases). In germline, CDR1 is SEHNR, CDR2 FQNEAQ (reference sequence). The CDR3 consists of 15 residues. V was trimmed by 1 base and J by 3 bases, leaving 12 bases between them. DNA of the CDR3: TGTGCCAGCAGCTTAGTGAGGGGGGGAGACACTGAAGCTTTCTTT. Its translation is CASSLVRGGDTEAFF.

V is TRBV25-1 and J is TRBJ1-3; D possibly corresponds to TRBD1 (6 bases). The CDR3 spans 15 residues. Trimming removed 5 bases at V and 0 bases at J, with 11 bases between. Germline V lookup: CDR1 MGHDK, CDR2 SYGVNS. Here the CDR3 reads CASSLTGVSGNTIYF. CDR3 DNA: TGTGCCAGCAGTTTGACAGGAGTCTCTGGAAACACCATATATTTT.

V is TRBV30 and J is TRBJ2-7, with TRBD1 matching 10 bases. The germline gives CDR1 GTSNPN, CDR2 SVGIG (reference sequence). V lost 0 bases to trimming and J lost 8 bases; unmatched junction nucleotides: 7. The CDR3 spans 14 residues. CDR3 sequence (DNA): TGTGCCTGGAGTGTACCTGGACAGGGGGTTCAGCAGTACTTC. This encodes CAWSVPGQGVQQYF.

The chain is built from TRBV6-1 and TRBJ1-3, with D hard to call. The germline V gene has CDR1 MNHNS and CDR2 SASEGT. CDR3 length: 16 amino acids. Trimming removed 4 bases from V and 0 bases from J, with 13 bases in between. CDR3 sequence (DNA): TGTGCCAGCAGTGGTTCCCGGAGAATCTCTGGAAACACCATATATTTT. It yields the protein CASSGSRRISGNTIYF.

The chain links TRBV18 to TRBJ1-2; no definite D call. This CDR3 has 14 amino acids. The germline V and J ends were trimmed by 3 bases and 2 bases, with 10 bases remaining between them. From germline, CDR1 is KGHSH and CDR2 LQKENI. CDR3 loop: CASSPGQSNYGYTF. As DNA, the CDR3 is TGTGCCAGCTCACCTGGGCAGTCCAACTATGGCTACACCTTC.

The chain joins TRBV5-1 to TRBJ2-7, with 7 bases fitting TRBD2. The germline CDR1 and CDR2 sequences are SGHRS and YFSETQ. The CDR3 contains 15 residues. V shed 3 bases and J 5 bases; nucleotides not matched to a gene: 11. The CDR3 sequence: CASSSGGGSFHEQYF. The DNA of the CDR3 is TGCGCCAGCAGCTCGGGGGGAGGGAGTTTCCACGAGCAGTACTTC.

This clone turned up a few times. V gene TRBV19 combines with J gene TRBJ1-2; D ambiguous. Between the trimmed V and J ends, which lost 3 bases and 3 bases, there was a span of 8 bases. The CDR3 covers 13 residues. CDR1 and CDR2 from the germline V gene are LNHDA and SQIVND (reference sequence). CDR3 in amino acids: CASSMSRYYGYTF. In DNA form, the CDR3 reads TGTGCCAGTAGTATGAGTCGCTACTATGGCTACACCTTC.

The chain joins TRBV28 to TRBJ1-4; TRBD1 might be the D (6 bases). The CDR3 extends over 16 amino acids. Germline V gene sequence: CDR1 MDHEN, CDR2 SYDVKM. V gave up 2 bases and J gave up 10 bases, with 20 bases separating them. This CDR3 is CASSLQAQGRLGKLFF. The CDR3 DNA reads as TGTGCCAGCAGTTTACAGGCACAGGGAAGGCTCGGAAAACTGTTTTTT.

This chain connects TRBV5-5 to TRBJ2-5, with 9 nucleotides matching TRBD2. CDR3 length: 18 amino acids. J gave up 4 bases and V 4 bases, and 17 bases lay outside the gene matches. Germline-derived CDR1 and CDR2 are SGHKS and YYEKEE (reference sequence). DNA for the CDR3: TGTGCCAGCAGCCGGAGGGGGGCTAGCGGGACCCCAGGAGAGACCCAGTACTTC. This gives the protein CASSRRGASGTPGETQYF.

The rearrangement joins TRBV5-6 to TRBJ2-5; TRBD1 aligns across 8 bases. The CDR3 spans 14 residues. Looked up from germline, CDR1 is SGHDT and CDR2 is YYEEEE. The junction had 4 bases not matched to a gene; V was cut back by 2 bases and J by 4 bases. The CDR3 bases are TGTGCCAGCAGCTTTCGCAGGGGGCGAGAGACCCAGTACTTC. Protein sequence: CASSFRRGRETQYF.

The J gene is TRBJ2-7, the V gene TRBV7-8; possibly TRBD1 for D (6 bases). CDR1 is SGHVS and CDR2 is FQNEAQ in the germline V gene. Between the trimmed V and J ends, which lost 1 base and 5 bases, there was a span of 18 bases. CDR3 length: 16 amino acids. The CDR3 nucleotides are TGTGCCAGCAGCTTAGAAACGGGGCAGGGGAAAAACGAGCAGTACTTC. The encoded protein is CASSLETGQGKNEQYF. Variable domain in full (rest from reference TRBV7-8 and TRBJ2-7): GAGVSQSPRYKVAKRGQDVALRCDPISGHVSLFWYQQALGQGPEFLTYFQNEAQLDKSGLPSDRFFAERPEGSVSTLKIQRTQQEDSAVYLCASSLETGQGKNEQYFGPGTRLTVT.

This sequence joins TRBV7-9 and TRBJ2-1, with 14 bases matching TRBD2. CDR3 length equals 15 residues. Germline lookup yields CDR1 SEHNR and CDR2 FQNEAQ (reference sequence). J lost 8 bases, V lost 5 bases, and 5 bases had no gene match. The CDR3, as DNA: TGTGCCAGCAGCAAGGGACTAGCGGGAGTCTATGAGCAGTTCTTC. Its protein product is CASSKGLAGVYEQFF.

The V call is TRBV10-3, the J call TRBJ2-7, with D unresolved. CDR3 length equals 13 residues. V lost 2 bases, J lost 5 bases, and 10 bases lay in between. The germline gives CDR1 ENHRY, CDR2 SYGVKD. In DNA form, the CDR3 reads TGTGCCATCAGTGAGGCGCCCGCCGACGAGCAGTACTTC. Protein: CAISEAPADEQYF.

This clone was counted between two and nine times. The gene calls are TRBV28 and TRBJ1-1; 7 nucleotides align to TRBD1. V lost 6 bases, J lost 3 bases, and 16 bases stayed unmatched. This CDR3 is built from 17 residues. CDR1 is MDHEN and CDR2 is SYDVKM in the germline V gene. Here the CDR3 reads CASSPDREGGFDTEAFF. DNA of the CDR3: TGTGCCAGCAGCCCTGACAGGGAAGGGGGTTTTGACACTGAAGCTTTCTTT.

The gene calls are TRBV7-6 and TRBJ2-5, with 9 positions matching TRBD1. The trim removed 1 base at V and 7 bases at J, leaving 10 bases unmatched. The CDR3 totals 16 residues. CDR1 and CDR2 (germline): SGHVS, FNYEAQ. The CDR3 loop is CASSLEVTGGPGTQYF. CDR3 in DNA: TGTGCCAGCAGCTTAGAAGTGACAGGGGGTCCAGGGACCCAGTACTTC.

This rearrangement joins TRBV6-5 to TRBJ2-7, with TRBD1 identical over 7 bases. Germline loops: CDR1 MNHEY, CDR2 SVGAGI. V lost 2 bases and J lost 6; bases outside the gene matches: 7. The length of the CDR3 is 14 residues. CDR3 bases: TGTGCCAGCAGTTACAATCAGGGGGTGGGCGAGCAGTACTTC. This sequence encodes CASSYNQGVGEQYF.

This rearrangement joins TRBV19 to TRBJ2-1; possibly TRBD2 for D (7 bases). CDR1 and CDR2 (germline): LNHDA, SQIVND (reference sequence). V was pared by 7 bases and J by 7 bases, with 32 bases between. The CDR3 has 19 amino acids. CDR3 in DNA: TGTGCCAGTAAACCTCTTGGGGTGGGAGGGGGGCGCCGATGGAATGAGCAGTTCTTC. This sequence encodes CASKPLGVGGGRRWNEQFF.

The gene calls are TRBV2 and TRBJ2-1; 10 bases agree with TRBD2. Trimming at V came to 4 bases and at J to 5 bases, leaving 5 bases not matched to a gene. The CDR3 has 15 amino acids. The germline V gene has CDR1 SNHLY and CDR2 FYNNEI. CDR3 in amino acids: CASSARTSGNNEQFF. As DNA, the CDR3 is TGTGCCAGCAGTGCCCGGACTAGCGGAAACAATGAGCAGTTCTTC.

The CDR3 is CAIRGGDPETQYF. CDR3 in DNA: TGTGCCATCAGGGGGGGGGATCCGGAGACCCAGTACTTC. V usage is TRBV10-3 and J usage is TRBJ2-5, with TRBD2 matching over 7 bases. With V trimmed by 6 bases and J by 5 bases, 6 bases remained unmatched. This CDR3 region has 13 residues. Germline CDR1 reads ENHRY; CDR2 reads SYGVKD.

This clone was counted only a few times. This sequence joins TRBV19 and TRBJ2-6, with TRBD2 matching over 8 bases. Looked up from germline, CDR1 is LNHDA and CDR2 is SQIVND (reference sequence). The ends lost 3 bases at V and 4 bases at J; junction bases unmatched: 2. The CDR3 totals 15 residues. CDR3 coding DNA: TGTGCCAGTAGTATGATAGCGGGGGGGGCCAACGTCCTGACTTTC. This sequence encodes CASSMIAGGANVLTF.

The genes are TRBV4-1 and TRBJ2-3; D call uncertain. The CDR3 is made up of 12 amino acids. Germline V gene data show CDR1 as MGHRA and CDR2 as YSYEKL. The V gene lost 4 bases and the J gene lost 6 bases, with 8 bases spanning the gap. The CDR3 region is CASSRVADTQYF. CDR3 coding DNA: TGCGCCAGCAGCCGCGTAGCCGATACGCAGTATTTT.

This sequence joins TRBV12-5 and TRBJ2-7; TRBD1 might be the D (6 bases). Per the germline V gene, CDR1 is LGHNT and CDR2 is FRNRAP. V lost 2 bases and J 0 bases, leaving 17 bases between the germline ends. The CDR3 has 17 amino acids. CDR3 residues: CASGLLQGSRSSYEQYF. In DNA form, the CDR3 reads TGTGCTAGTGGTTTGCTACAGGGCTCTAGAAGCTCCTACGAGCAGTACTTC.

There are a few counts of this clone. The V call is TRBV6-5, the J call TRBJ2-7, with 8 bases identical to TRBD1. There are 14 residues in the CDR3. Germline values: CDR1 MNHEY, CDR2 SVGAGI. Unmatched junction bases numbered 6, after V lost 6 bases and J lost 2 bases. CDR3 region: CASRVDRGAYEQYF. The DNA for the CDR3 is TGTGCCAGCAGAGTAGACAGGGGTGCCTACGAGCAGTACTTC.

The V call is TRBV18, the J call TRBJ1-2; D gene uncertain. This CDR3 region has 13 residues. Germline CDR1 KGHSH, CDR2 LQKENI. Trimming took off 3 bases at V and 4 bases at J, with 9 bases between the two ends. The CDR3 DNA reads TGTGCCAGCTCACCGGAGGGTAGCTATGGCTACACCTTC. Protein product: CASSPEGSYGYTF.

The CDR3 bases are TGTGCCAGCAGCTTAGACCCGCCGGGCGGAGCGGGAGGGTACAATGAGCAGTTCTTC. This translates into CASSLDPPGGAGGYNEQFF. J is TRBJ2-1 and V is TRBV7-8, with TRBD2 matching 10 bases. Looked up from germline, CDR1 is SGHVS and CDR2 is FQNEAQ. The CDR3 extends over 19 amino acids. J was trimmed by 4 bases and V by 1 base; bases with no gene match: 13.

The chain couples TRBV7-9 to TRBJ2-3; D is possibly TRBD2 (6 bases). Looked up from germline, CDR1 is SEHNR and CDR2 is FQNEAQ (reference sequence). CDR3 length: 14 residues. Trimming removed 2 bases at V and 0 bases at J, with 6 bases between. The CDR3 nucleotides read TGTGCCAGCAGCTTACGGGGGAGCACAGATACGCAGTATTTT. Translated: CASSLRGSTDTQYF.

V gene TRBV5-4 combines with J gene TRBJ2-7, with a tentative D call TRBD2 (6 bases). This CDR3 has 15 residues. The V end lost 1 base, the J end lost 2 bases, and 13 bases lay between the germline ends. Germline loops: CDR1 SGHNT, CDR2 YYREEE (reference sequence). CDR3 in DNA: TGTGCCAGCAGCTTGCTCAGCGGAGGGCCCTACGAGCAGTACTTC. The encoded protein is CASSLLSGGPYEQYF.